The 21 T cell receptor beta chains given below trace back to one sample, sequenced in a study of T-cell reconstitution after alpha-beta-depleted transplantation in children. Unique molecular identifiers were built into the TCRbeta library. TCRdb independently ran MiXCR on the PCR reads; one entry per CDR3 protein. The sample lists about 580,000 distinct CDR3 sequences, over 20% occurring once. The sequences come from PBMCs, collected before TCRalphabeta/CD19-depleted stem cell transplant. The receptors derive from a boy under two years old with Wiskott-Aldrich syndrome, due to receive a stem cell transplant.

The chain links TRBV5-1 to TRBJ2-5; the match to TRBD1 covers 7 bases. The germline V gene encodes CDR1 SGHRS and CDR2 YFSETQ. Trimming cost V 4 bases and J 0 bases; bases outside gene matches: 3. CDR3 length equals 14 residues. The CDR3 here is CASSVGQHQETQYF. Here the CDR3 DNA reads TGCGCCAGCAGCGTGGGACAGCACCAAGAGACCCAGTACTTC.

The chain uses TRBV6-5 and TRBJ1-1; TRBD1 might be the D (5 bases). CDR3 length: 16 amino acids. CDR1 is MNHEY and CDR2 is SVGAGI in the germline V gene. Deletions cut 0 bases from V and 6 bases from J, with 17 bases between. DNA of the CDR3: TGTGCCAGCAGTTACTCGATCGCAGGGATGGTCTCTGAAGCTTTCTTT. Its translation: CASSYSIAGMVSEAFF.

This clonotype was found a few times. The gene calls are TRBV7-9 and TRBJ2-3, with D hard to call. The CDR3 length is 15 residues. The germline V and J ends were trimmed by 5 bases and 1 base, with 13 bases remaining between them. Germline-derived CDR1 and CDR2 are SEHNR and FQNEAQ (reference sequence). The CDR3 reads CASSPIPYRTDTQYF. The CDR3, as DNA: TGTGCCAGCAGCCCAATCCCTTACCGCACAGATACGCAGTATTTT.

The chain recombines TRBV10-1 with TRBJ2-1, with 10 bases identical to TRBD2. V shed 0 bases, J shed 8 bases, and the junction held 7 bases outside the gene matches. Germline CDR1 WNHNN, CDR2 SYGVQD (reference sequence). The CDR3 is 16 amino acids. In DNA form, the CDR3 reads TGCGCCAGCAGTGAGTCGCGCCTAGCGGGAGTTGATGAGCAGTTCTTC. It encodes CASSESRLAGVDEQFF.

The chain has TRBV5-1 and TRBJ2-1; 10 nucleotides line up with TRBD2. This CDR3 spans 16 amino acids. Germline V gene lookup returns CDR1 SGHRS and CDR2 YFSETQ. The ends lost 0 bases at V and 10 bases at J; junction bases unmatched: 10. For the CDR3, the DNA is TGCGCCAGCAGCTTGGGAGTGGTAGCGGGAGGCGGGGAGCAGTTCTTC. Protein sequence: CASSLGVVAGGGEQFF.

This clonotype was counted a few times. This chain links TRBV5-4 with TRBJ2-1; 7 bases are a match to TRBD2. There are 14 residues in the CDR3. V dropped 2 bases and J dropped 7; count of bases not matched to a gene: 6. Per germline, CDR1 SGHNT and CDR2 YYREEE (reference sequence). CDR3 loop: CASSFGLAVNEQFF. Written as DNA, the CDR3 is TGTGCCAGCAGCTTCGGTCTAGCGGTTAATGAGCAGTTCTTC. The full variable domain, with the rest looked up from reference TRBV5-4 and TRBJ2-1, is ETGVTQSPTHLIKTRGQQVTLRCSSQSGHNTVSWYQQALGQGPQFIFQYYREEENGRGNFPPRFSGLQFPNYSSELNVNALELDDSALYLCASSFGLAVNEQFFGPGTRLTVL.

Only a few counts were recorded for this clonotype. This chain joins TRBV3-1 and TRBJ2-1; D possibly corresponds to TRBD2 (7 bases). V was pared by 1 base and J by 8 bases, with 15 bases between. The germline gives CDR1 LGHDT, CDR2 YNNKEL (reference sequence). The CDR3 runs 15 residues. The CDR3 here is CASSQVKGGRDEQFF. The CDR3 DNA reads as TGTGCCAGCAGCCAAGTGAAGGGGGGGCGGGATGAGCAGTTCTTC.

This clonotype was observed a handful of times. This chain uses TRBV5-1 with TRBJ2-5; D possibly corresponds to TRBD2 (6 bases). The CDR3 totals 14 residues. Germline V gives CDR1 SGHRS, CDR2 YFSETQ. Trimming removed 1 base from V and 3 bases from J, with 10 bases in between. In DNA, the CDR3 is TGCGCCAGCAGCTTGATTAGCGGTGAAGAGACCCAGTACTTC. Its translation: CASSLISGEETQYF.

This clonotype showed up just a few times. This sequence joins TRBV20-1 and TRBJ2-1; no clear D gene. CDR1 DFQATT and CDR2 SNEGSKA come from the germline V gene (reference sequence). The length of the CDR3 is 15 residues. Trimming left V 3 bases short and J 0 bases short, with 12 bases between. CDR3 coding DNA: TGCAGTGCTAGTGGGGTTAGGTCCTCCTACAATGAGCAGTTCTTC. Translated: CSASGVRSSYNEQFF.

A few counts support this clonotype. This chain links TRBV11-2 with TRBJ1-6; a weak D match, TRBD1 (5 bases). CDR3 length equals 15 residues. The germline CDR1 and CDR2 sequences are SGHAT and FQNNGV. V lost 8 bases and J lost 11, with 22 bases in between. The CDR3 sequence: CASGWGVLSRPPLHF. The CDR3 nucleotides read TGTGCCAGCGGTTGGGGGGTCTTATCCAGGCCACCCCTCCACTTT.

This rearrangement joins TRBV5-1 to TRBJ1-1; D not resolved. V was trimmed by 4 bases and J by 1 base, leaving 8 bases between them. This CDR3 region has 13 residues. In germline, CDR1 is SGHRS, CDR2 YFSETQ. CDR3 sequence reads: CASSDLQNTEAFF. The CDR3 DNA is TGCGCCAGCAGCGATCTACAGAACACTGAAGCTTTCTTT. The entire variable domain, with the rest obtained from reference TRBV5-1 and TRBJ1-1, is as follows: KAGVTQTPRYLIKTRGQQVTLSCSPISGHRSVSWYQQTPGQGLQFLFEYFSETQRNKGNFPGRFSGRQFSNSRSEMNVSTLELGDSALYLCASSDLQNTEAFFGQGTRLTVV.

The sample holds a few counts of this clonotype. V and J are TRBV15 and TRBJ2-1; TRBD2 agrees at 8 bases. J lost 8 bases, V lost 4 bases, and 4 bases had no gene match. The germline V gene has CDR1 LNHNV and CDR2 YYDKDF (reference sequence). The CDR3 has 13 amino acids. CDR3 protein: CATSTDGRDEQFF. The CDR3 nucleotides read TGTGCCACCAGCACTGACGGGAGGGATGAGCAGTTCTTC.

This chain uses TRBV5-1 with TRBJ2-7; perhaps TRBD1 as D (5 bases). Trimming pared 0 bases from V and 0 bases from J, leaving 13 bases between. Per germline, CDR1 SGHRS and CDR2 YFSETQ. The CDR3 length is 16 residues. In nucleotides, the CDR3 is TGCGCCAGCAGCTTGGTTGACAGTCACGGCTCCTACGAGCAGTACTTC. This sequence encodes CASSLVDSHGSYEQYF.

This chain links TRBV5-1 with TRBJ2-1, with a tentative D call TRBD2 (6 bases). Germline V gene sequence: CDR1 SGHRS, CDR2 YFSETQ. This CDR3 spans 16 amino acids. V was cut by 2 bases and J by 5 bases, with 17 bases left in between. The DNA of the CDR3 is TGCGCCAGCAGCTTATTGGGGGGATCGGTGCACAATGAGCAGTTCTTC. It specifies CASSLLGGSVHNEQFF.

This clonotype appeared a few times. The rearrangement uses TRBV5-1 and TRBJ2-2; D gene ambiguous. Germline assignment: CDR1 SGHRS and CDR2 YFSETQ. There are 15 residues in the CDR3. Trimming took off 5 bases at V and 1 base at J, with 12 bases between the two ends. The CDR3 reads CASSGPGRNTGELFF. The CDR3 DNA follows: TGCGCCAGCAGTGGTCCAGGACGGAACACCGGGGAGCTGTTTTTT.

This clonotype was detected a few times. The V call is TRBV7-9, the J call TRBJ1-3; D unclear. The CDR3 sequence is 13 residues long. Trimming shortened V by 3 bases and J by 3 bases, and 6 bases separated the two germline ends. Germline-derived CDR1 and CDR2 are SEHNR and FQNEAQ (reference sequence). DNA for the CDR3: TGTGCCAGCAGCTTTTTGGATGGAAACACCATATATTTT. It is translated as CASSFLDGNTIYF.

CDR3 protein: CASSLTGGVYSPLHF. The CDR3 DNA follows: TGTGCCAGCAGTTTAACAGGAGGGGTTTACTCACCCCTCCACTTT. The chain joins TRBV27 to TRBJ1-6; the D gene is possibly TRBD1 (5 bases). Germline values: CDR1 MNHEY, CDR2 SMNVEV (reference sequence). The V gene lost 2 bases and the J gene lost 10 bases, with 15 bases spanning the gap. The CDR3 loop spans 15 amino acids.

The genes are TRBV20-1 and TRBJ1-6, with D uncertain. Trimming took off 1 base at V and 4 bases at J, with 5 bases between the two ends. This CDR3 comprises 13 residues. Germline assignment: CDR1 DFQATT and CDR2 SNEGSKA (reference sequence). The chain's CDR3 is CSARGQYNSPLHF. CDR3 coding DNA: TGCAGTGCTAGAGGGCAATATAATTCACCCCTCCACTTT.

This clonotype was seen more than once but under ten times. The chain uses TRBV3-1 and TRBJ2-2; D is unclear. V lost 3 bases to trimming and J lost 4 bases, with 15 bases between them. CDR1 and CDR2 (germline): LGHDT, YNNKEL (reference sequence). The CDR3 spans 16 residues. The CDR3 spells CASSHGGLYGTGELFF. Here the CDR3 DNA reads TGTGCCAGCAGCCACGGTGGGCTCTATGGCACCGGGGAGCTGTTTTTT.

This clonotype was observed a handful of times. As DNA, the CDR3 is TGTGCCAGTAGTTCTTTAGCGGGTGCACCCTACAATGAGCAGTTCTTC. Its translation is CASSSLAGAPYNEQFF. The genes are TRBV19 and TRBJ2-1, with TRBD2 matching over 7 bases. CDR3 length equals 16 residues. The ends lost 5 bases at V and 2 bases at J; junction bases unmatched: 9. Germline assignment: CDR1 LNHDA and CDR2 SQIVND (reference sequence).

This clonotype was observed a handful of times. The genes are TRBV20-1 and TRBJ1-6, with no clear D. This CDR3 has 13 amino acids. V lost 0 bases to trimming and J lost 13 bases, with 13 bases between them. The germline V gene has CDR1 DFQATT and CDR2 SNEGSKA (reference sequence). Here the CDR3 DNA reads TGCAGTGCTAGAGATCTCCCGGCAGGTCCCCTCCACTTT. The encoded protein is CSARDLPAGPLHF.